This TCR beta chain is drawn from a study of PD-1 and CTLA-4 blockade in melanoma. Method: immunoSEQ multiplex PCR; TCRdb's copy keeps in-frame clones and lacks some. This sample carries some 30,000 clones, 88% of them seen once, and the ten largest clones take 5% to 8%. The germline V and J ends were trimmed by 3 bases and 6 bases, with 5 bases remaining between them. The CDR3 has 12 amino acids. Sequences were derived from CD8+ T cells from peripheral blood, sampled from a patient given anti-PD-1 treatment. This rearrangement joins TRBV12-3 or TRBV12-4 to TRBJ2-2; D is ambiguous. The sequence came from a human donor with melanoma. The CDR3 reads CASSLYAGELFF. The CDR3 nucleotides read TGTGCCAGCAGTTTGTACGCCGGGGAGCTGTTTTTT.